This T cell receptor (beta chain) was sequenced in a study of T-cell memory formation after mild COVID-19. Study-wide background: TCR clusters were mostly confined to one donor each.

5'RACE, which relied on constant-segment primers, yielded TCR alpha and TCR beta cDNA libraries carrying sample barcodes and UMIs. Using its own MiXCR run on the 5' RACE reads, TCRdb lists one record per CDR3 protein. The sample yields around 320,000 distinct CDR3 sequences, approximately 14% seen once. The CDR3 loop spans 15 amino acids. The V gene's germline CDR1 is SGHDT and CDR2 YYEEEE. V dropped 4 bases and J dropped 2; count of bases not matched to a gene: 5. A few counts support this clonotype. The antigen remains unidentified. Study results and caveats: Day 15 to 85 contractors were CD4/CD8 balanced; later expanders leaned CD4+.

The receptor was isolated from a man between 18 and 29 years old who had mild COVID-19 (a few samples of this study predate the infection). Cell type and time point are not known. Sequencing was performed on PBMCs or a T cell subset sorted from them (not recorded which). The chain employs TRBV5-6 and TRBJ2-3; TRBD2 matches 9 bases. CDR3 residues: CASSGTSRYTDTQYF. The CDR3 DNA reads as TGTGCCAGCAGCGGGACTAGCAGGTACACAGATACGCAGTATTTT.